This TCR beta chain came from a study of blood T cell repertoires in COVID-19. Under the authors' procedure: Amplification of reference gene primers was used by the study to estimate nucleated cell counts. The data were produced by immunoSEQ multiplex PCR, yet TCRdb's version contains in-frame clones alone and is incomplete. The V and J calls and clone size are taken from that table; D and trimming were inferred from the DNA. The sample lists some 220,000 clones; around 80% were seen once. CDR1 is SGHRS and CDR2 is YFSETQ in the germline V gene. Trimming stripped 4 bases from V and 4 bases from J, with 17 bases between. This CDR3 has 16 amino acids.

Sequencing was carried out using peripheral blood. J is TRBJ2-2 and V is TRBV5-1; TRBD1 might be the D (6 bases). The sequence derives from a woman in her 70s with acute or convalescent COVID-19. This CDR3 is CASSRTTGSATGELFF. The CDR3 nucleotides are TGCGCCAGCAGCCGAACCACAGGGTCTGCCACCGGGGAGCTGTTTTTT.